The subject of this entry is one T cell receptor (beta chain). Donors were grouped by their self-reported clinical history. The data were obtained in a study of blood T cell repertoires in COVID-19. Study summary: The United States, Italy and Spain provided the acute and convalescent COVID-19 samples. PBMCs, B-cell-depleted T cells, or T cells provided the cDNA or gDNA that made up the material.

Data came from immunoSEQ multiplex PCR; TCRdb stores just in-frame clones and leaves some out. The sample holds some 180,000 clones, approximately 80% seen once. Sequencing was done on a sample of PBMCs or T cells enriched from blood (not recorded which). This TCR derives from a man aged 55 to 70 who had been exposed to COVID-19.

The CDR3 DNA follows: TGCGCCACACAGCGTAGCGGGACCGAAGAGACCCAGTACTTC. It yields the protein CATQRSGTEETQYF. The V gene is TRBV5-1, the J gene TRBJ2-5; 8 bases fit TRBD2. Germline V gives CDR1 SGHRS, CDR2 YFSETQ. V gave up 9 bases and J gave up 3 bases; unmatched junction bases: 10. This CDR3 comprises 14 residues.